Listed below are T cell receptor beta chains from one sample, sequenced in a study of blood T cells in healthy people across ages. TCRdb re-analysed the 5' RACE reads in MiXCR, keeping a single row per CDR3 protein. The data contain around 1.5 million distinct CDR3 sequences, roughly 59% of them singletons. Source material: blood. These receptors came from a man younger than 30 in good health. The CDR3 runs from the conserved cysteine through the conserved F or W. The D gene is left open where the match is weak. Only part of the rows carry a size: once, few, many, or a class if the clone is expanded.

-	TRBJ1-2	TRBV7-9	-	CASSLTTTQDGYTF	TGTGCCAGCAGCTTAACCACGACCCAAGATGGCTACACCTTC
-	TRBJ2-3	TRBV20-1	-	CSAKTGTSTDTQYF	TGCAGTGCTAAAACCGGGACATCCACAGATACGCAGTATTTT
once	TRBJ2-1	TRBV7-6	-	CATRSSGAGTGELFF	TGTGCCACCCGCTCGTCGGGAGCGGGCACCGGGGAGCTGTTCTTC
few	TRBJ2-7	TRBV10-3	-	CAIRTESDTYEQYF	TGTGCCATTCGGACGGAAAGCGATACCTACGAGCAGTACTTC
-	TRBJ2-1	TRBV15	TRBD2	CATRSSGGDSYNEQFF	TGTGCCACCAGGAGTAGCGGGGGGGACTCCTACAATGAGCAGTTCTTC
-	TRBJ2-7	TRBV12-3/TRBV12-4	-	CASSFYTTARTYEQYF	TGTGCCAGCAGTTTTTACACCACAGCACGAACCTACGAGCAGTACTTC
few	TRBJ2-1	TRBV20-1	-	CSANPLTDEQFF	TGCAGTGCTAACCCCCTCACGGATGAGCAGTTCTTC
few	TRBJ1-2	TRBV29-1	-	CSAGGFFGGANYGYTF	TGCAGCGCCGGAGGGTTTTTTGGGGGGGCAAACTATGGCTACACCTTC
once	TRBJ2-5	TRBV29-1	-	CSVEDGGRPETQYF	TGCAGCGTTGAAGATGGGGGACGGCCAGAGACCCAGTACTTC
-	TRBJ2-3	TRBV3-1	TRBD1	CASSQPRTGATDTQYF	TGCGCCAGCAGCCAACCGCGGACAGGGGCTACAGATACGCAGTATTTT
many	TRBJ2-7	TRBV20-1	-	CSARDRADYEQYF	TGCAGTGCTAGAGATCGGGCTGACTACGAGCAGTACTTC
-	TRBJ1-4	TRBV3-1	TRBD1	CASSQPGRGLEKLFF	TGTGCCAGCAGCCAACCCGGCAGGGGGCTTGAAAAACTGTTTTTT
few	TRBJ2-5	TRBV20-1	TRBD2	CSARDFSGTNWQETQYF	TGCAGTGCTAGAGATTTTTCTGGGACTAATTGGCAAGAGACCCAGTACTTC
-	TRBJ2-7	TRBV6-1	TRBD2	CASRISGVGLYEQYF	TGTGCCAGCAGGATTAGCGGGGTGGGACTCTACGAGCAGTACTTC
few	TRBJ2-7	TRBV6-5	-	CASSYSTKKGTNSYEQYF	TGTGCCAGCAGTTACTCTACCAAAAAGGGGACGAACTCCTACGAGCAGTACTTC
-	TRBJ2-5	TRBV7-2	-	CASSYNTGGNEQYF	TGTGCCAGCAGCTATAATACTGGAGGGAATGAGCAGTACTTC
few	TRBJ1-2	TRBV7-2	-	CASSSAQGPTNYGYTF	TGTGCCAGCAGCTCCGCCCAGGGACCGACTAACTATGGCTACACCTTC
-	TRBJ2-7	TRBV20-1	-	CSASKGSTYEQYF	TGCAGTGCTAGCAAGGGGAGCACCTACGAGCAGTACTTC
-	TRBJ2-6	TRBV27	-	CASSLTGTRANVLTF	TGTGCCAGCAGTCTGACAGGGACTAGGGCCAACGTCCTGACTTTC
-	TRBJ2-3	TRBV20-1	-	CSAKTRTDTQYF	TGCAGTGCTAAGACCCGCACAGATACGCAGTATTTT
-	TRBJ2-5	TRBV11-2	TRBD2	CASSFLQGRGGTQYF	TGTGCCAGCAGCTTCCTCCAAGGGAGGGGAGGGACCCAGTACTTC
-	TRBJ1-1	TRBV19	-	CASEGELNTEAFF	TGTGCCAGTGAAGGGGAATTAAACACTGAAGCTTTCTTT
-	TRBJ2-7	TRBV5-6	-	CASSFRDTDYEQYF	TGTGCCAGCAGCTTCCGGGACACTGACTACGAGCAGTACTTC